This T cell receptor (beta chain) originates from a study of blood T cell repertoires in COVID-19. Study overall: Acute and convalescent COVID-19 specimens originated in the United States, Italy and Spain. T cells, B-cell-depleted T cells, or PBMCs provided the cDNA or gDNA that served as material.

The germline gives CDR1 MDHEN, CDR2 SYDVKM. The CDR3 is 15 residues long. Trimming took 6 bases from V and 7 from J, leaving 18 bases between them. In the authors' methods: It was from reference gene primer amplification that nucleated cell counts were estimated. TCRdb's table, derived via immunoSEQ multiplex PCR, lists solely in-frame clones and lacks some. D and trimming were read from the DNA, whereas the V and J calls and clone size are those reported in that table. The repertoire consists of 180,000 or so clones, with roughly 86% occurring once and the leading ten covering roughly 7.3%. This chain uses TRBV28 with TRBJ1-4; D might be TRBD1 (6 bases). The sequenced sample consisted of peripheral blood. This sequence was found in an elderly woman in a cohort sampled during active or convalescent COVID-19. The CDR3 bases are TGTGCCAGCAGAGATCCCAGGGGCCCGGGTGAAAAACTGTTTTTT. The encoded protein is CASRDPRGPGEKLFF.